Below are 6 T cell receptor beta chains sequenced from a single sample in a study of human T cells and chemical hapten exposure. The time point was: pre-sensitization, week 0. Documented treatment: therapeutic diphenylcyclopropenone sensitization with weekly scalp DPC. A single record per CDR3 protein comes from TCRdb applying MiXCR to the RACE reads. The sample shows more than 80,000 distinct CDR3 sequences, roughly 10% of them seen only once. The input for sequencing was whole blood, taken in connection with sensitization to the hapten diphenylcyclopropenone (DPC). These receptors originate from a woman aged 60-70 years with alopecia areata. Some clones in this sample may be carry-over from other donors' samples.

This clonotype was found a few times. The chain is built from TRBV5-5 and TRBJ2-7; TRBD1 agrees at 7 bases. This CDR3 contains 15 residues. V dropped 4 bases and J dropped 3; count of bases not matched to a gene: 10. The germline V gene encodes CDR1 SGHKS and CDR2 YYEKEE (reference sequence). Here the CDR3 DNA reads TGTGCCAGCAGCGCGGATCCGGGACAGCTCTACGAGCAGTACTTC. Protein product: CASSADPGQLYEQYF.

In its sample, this clonotype was seen many times. The V and J genes are TRBV3-1 and TRBJ2-5; 7 nucleotides align to TRBD2. Germline values: CDR1 LGHDT, CDR2 YNNKEL (reference sequence). Trimming took 6 bases from V and 3 from J; bases not matched to a gene: 7. The CDR3 runs to 14 residues. The CDR3 reads CASSYPAGKETQYF. In DNA, the CDR3 is TGTGCCAGCAGTTATCCAGCGGGGAAAGAGACCCAGTACTTC.

As concerns this clonotype: It is likely a read error, because the conserved phenylalanine at the end of the CDR3 is missing. The chain links TRBV27 to TRBJ2-7; tentative D call: TRBD2 (6 bases). This CDR3 is 13 amino acids long. CDR1 is MNHEY, CDR2 SMNVEV, per germline (reference sequence). V lost 8 bases and J 1 base, leaving 12 bases between the germline ends. CDR3 protein: CASGRQASYEQYS. In DNA form, the CDR3 reads TGTGCCAGCGGGAGGCAGGCTTCCTACGAGCAGTACTCC.

This clonotype was detected ten times or more. V usage is TRBV7-9 and J usage is TRBJ1-5, with D maybe TRBD1 (6 bases). CDR1 is SEHNR, CDR2 FQNEAQ, per germline (reference sequence). Trimming stripped 5 bases from V and 8 bases from J, with 13 bases between. The length of the CDR3 is 13 residues. CDR3: CASSPFTGKPQHF. For the CDR3, the DNA is TGTGCCAGCAGCCCATTCACAGGGAAGCCCCAGCATTTT.

This clonotype has a handful of counts. V usage is TRBV3-1 and J usage is TRBJ2-1; 7 bases are shared with TRBD2. Germline loops: CDR1 LGHDT, CDR2 YNNKEL (reference sequence). V dropped 0 bases and J dropped 7; count of bases not matched to a gene: 9. The CDR3 consists of 16 residues. The CDR3 sequence: CASSQDGLGFANEQFF. CDR3 in DNA: TGTGCCAGCAGCCAAGATGGACTAGGGTTTGCTAATGAGCAGTTCTTC.

This clonotype has ten or more counts. V is TRBV20-1 and J is TRBJ2-1, with D tentatively TRBD2 (5 bases). Trimming removed 3 bases at V and 4 bases at J, with 13 bases between. Germline CDR1 is DFQATT and CDR2 is SNEGSKA (reference sequence). The CDR3 totals 14 residues. The CDR3 sequence: CSARPQLDYNEQFF. As DNA, the CDR3 is TGCAGTGCTAGGCCCCAACTAGATTACAATGAGCAGTTCTTC.